Presented here are 20 T cell receptor beta chains from one specimen sequenced in a study of cytotoxic CD8 clonotypes in ibrutinib-treated CLL (dated by TCRdb to about 2021). Library method: the immunoSEQ multiplex PCR assay. TCRdb's version of the immuneACCESS table is confined to in-frame rearrangements and falls short of the full clone set. An unresolved V gene accounts for under half of the shortfall where checked; the remainder is of unknown origin. This sample has 250,000 to 350,000 clones in its table, and less than 85% of those were observed once. Approximately 5.1% of the sample goes to the ten largest clones. Read against the paper, the sample's time point label means: progressive disease on ibrutinib. Specimen: PBMCs, collected at disease progression, from a patient treated with ibrutinib. These receptors all come from a human donor with chronic lymphocytic leukemia.

Of note for this clone: Other nucleotide sequences in the sample specify the same CDR3. The chain has TRBV4-1 and TRBJ2-1, with D possibly matching TRBD2 (6 bases). The CDR3 has 11 amino acids. V was clipped by 4 bases and J by 10 bases, with 8 bases between them. The germline V gene encodes CDR1 MGHRA and CDR2 YSYEKL. Here the CDR3 DNA reads TGCGCCAGCAGCCGGGGGGTCGAGCAGTTCTTC. This translates into CASSRGVEQFF.

This chain connects TRBV10-2 to TRBJ1-2; D unresolved. V lost 0 bases to trimming and J lost 8 bases, with 13 bases between them. The V gene's germline CDR1 is WSHSY and CDR2 SAAADI. The CDR3 is 14 residues long. The CDR3 DNA reads as TGCGCCAGCAGTGAGTCGTTCGGGGTTGGGGGCTACACCTTC. Amino acid sequence: CASSESFGVGGYTF.

V gene TRBV5-6 combines with J gene TRBJ2-5; 7 positions match TRBD1. The CDR3 sequence is 13 residues long. V dropped 5 bases and J dropped 7; count of bases not matched to a gene: 8. Looked up from germline, CDR1 is SGHDT and CDR2 is YYEEEE. The CDR3 nucleotides are TGTGCCAGCAGAGCAACAGGGGCGGGGACCCAGTACTTC. It specifies CASRATGAGTQYF.

The CDR3 nucleotides are TGCGCCAGCAGCTTGGCTGGCCAGCTCTACGAGCAGTACTTC. Translated: CASSLAGQLYEQYF. J is TRBJ2-7 and V is TRBV5-1, with D unclear. CDR3 length equals 14 residues. V gave up 0 bases and J gave up 3 bases, with 10 bases separating them. CDR1 and CDR2 from the germline V gene are SGHRS and YFSETQ.

In DNA, the CDR3 is TGTGCCAGCAGGCGACAGGGCTTGAACACTGAAGCTTTCTTT. Translation: CASRRQGLNTEAFF. The rearrangement joins TRBV6-5 to TRBJ1-1, with TRBD1 matching over 7 bases. Germline V gene data show CDR1 as MNHEY and CDR2 as SVGAGI. The CDR3 loop spans 14 amino acids. V shed 6 bases, J shed 0 bases, and the junction held 4 bases outside the gene matches.

The chain combines TRBV5-6 with TRBJ1-2; maybe TRBD1 (6 bases). From germline, CDR1 is SGHDT and CDR2 YYEEEE. The CDR3 is 13 amino acids. Trimming shortened V by 4 bases and J by 8 bases, and 15 bases separated the two germline ends. CDR3 sequence (DNA): TGTGCCAGCAGCCACAGGGCCACGGGCGGCTACACCTTC. Its translation is CASSHRATGGYTF.

The gene calls are TRBV9 and TRBJ2-7; the D is unclear. V lost 4 bases and J 6 bases, leaving 14 bases between the germline ends. The CDR3 length is 13 residues. CDR1 is SGDLS and CDR2 is YYNGEE in the germline V gene. The CDR3 nucleotides are TGTGCCAGCAGCCCAACCGGATTAGCCGAGCAGTACTTC. It encodes CASSPTGLAEQYF. Complete variable domain (other parts from reference TRBV9 and TRBJ2-7): DSGVTQTPKHLITATGQRVTLRCSPRSGDLSVYWYQQSLDQGLQFLIQYYNGEERAKGNILERFSAQQFPDLHSELNLSSLELGDSALYFCASSPTGLAEQYFGPGTRLTVT.

This chain joins TRBV7-8 and TRBJ1-2, with 8 bases that match TRBD1. The length of the CDR3 is 14 residues. V shed 5 bases, J shed 4 bases, and the junction held 6 bases outside the gene matches. In germline, CDR1 is SGHVS, CDR2 FQNEAQ. The CDR3: CASSPATGGYGYTF. CDR3 nucleotide sequence: TGTGCCAGCAGCCCGGCTACAGGGGGCTATGGCTACACCTTC.

The J gene is TRBJ2-1, the V gene TRBV5-6; 7 bases fit TRBD1. This CDR3 region has 15 residues. From germline, CDR1 is SGHDT and CDR2 YYEEEE. J was trimmed by 4 bases and V by 3 bases; bases with no gene match: 7. The CDR3 loop reads CASSSDRVGYNEQFF. For the CDR3, the DNA is TGTGCCAGCAGCTCCGACAGGGTGGGTTACAATGAGCAGTTCTTC.

The rearrangement uses TRBV4-1 and TRBJ1-1; TRBD1 is a possible D gene (6 bases). V lost 2 bases to trimming and J lost 0 bases, with 13 bases between them. This CDR3 has 16 residues. Looked up from germline, CDR1 is MGHRA and CDR2 is YSYEKL. The CDR3 protein is CASSQRDWTVNTEAFF. The CDR3 DNA follows: TGCGCCAGCAGCCAACGCGATTGGACAGTGAACACTGAAGCTTTCTTT.

This clone was counted a few times. V is TRBV29-1 and J is TRBJ2-1; D is undetermined. V dropped 3 bases and J dropped 10 bases, with 28 bases sitting between them. This CDR3 is built from 17 residues. Germline V gene data show CDR1 as SQVTM and CDR2 as ANQGSEA. The CDR3 sequence: CSVDKGGVIWGYQEQFF. In DNA, the CDR3 is TGCAGCGTTGATAAGGGCGGTGTGATTTGGGGTTATCAGGAGCAGTTCTTC.

The chain uses TRBV9 and TRBJ2-5; TRBD1 aligns across 7 bases. Germline CDR1 reads SGDLS; CDR2 reads YYNGEE. The V and J ends lost 0 bases and 1 base, in that order; junction bases with no gene match: 6. This CDR3 region has 16 residues. CDR3 DNA: TGTGCCAGCAGCGTAGCAGGGGGACATCCCCAAGAGACCCAGTACTTC. It encodes CASSVAGGHPQETQYF.

This chain connects TRBV7-9 to TRBJ2-1; D is perhaps TRBD2 (5 bases). Trimming took 0 bases from V and 5 from J, leaving 8 bases between them. CDR3 length: 14 amino acids. Germline values: CDR1 SEHNR, CDR2 FQNEAQ (reference sequence). The CDR3 here is CASSLAGRDNEQFF. CDR3 nucleotides: TGTGCCAGCAGCTTAGCTGGGAGAGACAATGAGCAGTTCTTC.

The chain is built from TRBV5-5 and TRBJ2-7; possible D gene TRBD2, 7 bases. V was clipped by 4 bases and J by 4 bases, with 12 bases between them. Germline V CDR1 and CDR2: SGHKS, YYEKEE (reference sequence). This CDR3 region has 13 residues. Written as DNA, the CDR3 is TGTGCCAGCAGCCCCGCGGGGGCGTACGAGCAGTACTTC. It is translated as CASSPAGAYEQYF.

This chain uses TRBV12-5 with TRBJ2-4; D unclear. V was clipped by 5 bases and J by 0 bases, with 14 bases between them. The CDR3 runs 16 residues. The germline V gene encodes CDR1 LGHNT and CDR2 FRNRAP. CDR3 nucleotide sequence: TGTGCTAGTGGTCCCCCGGAAGGGTTAGCCAAAAACATTCAGTACTTC. It translates to CASGPPEGLAKNIQYF. Looking up the rest from reference TRBV12-5 and TRBJ2-4 gives the full variable domain: DARVTQTPRHKVTEMGQEVTMRCQPILGHNTVFWYRQTMMQGLELLAYFRNRAPLDDSGMPKDRFSAEMPDATLATLKIQPSEPRDSAVYFCASGPPEGLAKNIQYFGAGTRLSVL.

The V call is TRBV5-4, the J call TRBJ1-1, with D unresolved. Deletions cut 0 bases from V and 0 bases from J, with 9 bases between. Germline-derived CDR1 and CDR2 are SGHNT and YYREEE (reference sequence). The CDR3 has 15 amino acids. The CDR3 spells CASSLVTGVNTEAFF. CDR3 nucleotide sequence: TGTGCCAGCAGCTTGGTAACCGGAGTGAACACTGAAGCTTTCTTT.

This clone was counted a single time. The CDR3 sequence is CSVDWTGAHEQFF. The CDR3 coding sequence is TGCAGCGTTGACTGGACAGGGGCCCATGAGCAGTTCTTC. The J gene is TRBJ2-1, the V gene TRBV29-1; 9 bases line up with TRBD1. The CDR3 runs 13 residues. V trimming: 3 bases; J trimming: 8 bases; junction bases outside the gene matches: 5. Germline CDR1 SQVTM, CDR2 ANQGSEA.

CDR3: CASSLLWWTGESPEAFF. In DNA form, the CDR3 reads TGTGCCAGCAGCCTCCTGTGGTGGACAGGGGAAAGCCCTGAAGCTTTCTTT. The chain combines TRBV5-6 with TRBJ1-1, with 9 bases matching TRBD1. V was pared by 4 bases and J by 6 bases, with 16 bases of the junction left unmatched. CDR3 size: 17 residues. Germline CDR1 reads SGHDT; CDR2 reads YYEEEE.

This chain links TRBV4-1 with TRBJ2-1, with 8 positions matching TRBD2. Trimming removed 4 bases from V and 4 bases from J; junction bases left unmatched: 15. CDR1 is MGHRA and CDR2 is YSYEKL in the germline V gene. The CDR3 totals 18 residues. The CDR3 DNA follows: TGCGCCAGCAGCCCAAGAACAGCGGGAGATCCCCTTTACAATGAGCAGTTCTTC. Its translation is CASSPRTAGDPLYNEQFF.

This clone appeared once. This chain links TRBV27 with TRBJ1-1; 7 bases fit TRBD1. Germline loops: CDR1 MNHEY, CDR2 SMNVEV (reference sequence). V lost 2 bases and J lost 1; bases outside the gene matches: 7. The CDR3 consists of 16 residues. The CDR3 nucleotides are TGTGCCAGCAGTTTAGGCCAGGGGGTACCGAACACTGAAGCTTTCTTT. This gives the protein CASSLGQGVPNTEAFF.